This TCR beta chain was sequenced during a study of blood T cell repertoires in COVID-19. For the study at large: Both acute and convalescent COVID-19 samples were obtained from the United States, Italy and Spain.

V lost 4 bases and J lost 2, with 14 bases in between. CDR1 is MNHEY, CDR2 SMNVEV, per germline (reference sequence). The CDR3 is 15 residues long. Per the original methods: Cell counts per sample came from amplifying reference gene primers. Clones were sequenced by immunoSEQ multiplex PCR, and TCRdb holds only the in-frame ones, with some missing. D and trimming were read from the DNA, whereas the V and J calls and clone size are those reported in that table. The sample shows fewer than 250,000 clones, about 90% of them seen only once. Participant-given clinical history determined each cohort assignment.

The sample consisted of PBMCs or T cells enriched from blood (not recorded which). The receptor was derived from a woman aged 50 to 60 with acute COVID-19. The chain joins TRBV27 to TRBJ1-2; D gene uncertain. The chain's CDR3 is CASSSEGGRNYGYTF. CDR3 nucleotide sequence: TGTGCCAGCAGTTCTGAGGGTGGCAGGAACTATGGCTACACCTTC.